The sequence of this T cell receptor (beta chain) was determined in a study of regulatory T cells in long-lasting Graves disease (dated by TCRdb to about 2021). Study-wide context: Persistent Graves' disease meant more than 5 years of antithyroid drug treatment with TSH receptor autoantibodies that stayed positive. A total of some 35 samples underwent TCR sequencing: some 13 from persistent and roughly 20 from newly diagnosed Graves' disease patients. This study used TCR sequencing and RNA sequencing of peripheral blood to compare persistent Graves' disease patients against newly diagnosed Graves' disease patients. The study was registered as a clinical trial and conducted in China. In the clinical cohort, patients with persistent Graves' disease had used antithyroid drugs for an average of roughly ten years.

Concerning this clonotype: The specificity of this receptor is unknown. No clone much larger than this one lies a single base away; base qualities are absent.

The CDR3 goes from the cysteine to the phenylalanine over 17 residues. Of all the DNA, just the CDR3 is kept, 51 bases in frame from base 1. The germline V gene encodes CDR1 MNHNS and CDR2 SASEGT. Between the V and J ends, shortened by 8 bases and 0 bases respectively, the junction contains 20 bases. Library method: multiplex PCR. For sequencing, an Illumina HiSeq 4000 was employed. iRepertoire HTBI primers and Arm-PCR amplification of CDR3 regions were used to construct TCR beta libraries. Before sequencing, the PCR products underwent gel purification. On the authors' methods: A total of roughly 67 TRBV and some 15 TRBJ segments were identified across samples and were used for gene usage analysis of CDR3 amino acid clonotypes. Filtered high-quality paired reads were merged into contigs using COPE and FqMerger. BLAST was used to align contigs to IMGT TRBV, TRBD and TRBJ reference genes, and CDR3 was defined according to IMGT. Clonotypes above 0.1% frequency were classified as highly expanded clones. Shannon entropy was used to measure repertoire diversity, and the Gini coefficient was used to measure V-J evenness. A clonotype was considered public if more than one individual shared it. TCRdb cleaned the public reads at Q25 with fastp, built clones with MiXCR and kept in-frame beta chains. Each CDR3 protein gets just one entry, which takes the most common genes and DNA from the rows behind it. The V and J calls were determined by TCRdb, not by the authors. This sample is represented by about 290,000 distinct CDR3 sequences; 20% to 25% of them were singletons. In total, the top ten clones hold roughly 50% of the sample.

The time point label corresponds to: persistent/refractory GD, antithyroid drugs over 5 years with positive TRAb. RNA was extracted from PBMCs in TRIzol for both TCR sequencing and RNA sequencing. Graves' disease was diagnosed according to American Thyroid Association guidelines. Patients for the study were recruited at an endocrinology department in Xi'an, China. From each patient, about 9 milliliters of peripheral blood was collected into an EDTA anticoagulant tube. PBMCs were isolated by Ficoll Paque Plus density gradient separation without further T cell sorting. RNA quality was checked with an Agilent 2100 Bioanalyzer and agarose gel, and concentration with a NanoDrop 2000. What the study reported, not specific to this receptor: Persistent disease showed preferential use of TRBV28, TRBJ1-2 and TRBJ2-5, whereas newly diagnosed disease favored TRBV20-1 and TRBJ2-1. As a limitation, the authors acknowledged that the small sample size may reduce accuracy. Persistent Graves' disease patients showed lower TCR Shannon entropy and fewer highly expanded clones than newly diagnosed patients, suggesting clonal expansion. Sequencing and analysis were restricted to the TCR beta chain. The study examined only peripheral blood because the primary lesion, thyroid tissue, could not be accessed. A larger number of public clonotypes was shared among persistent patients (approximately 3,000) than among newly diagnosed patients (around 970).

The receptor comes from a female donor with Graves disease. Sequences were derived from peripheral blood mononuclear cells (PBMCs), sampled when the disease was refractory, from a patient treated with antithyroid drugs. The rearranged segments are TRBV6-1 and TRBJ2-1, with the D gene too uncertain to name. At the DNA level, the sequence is TGTGCCAGCGGCTCCGGCTGGGCCCTAAGCTCCTACAATGAGCAGTTCTTC. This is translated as CASGSGWALSSYNEQFF.